The clone carrying this T cell receptor (beta chain) has a handful of counts. Other DNA sequences from this sample encode an identical CDR3 as well. The ends were cut back, 8 bases at V and 0 bases at J, with 8 bases in the middle. Per the germline V gene, CDR1 is SNHLY and CDR2 is FYNNEI. This CDR3 comprises 12 residues. Produced via immunoSEQ multiplex PCR; TCRdb's table is partial and in-frame only. The sample lists approximately 640,000 clones; roughly 70% were seen once. The data originate from a study of shared clonotypes between healthy human individuals. This TCR was recovered from a woman aged 25 to 45 in good health. The sequenced sample consisted of memory CD4+ T cells sorted from blood. Noted subset: CD45RA-negative fraction. V usage is TRBV2 and J usage is TRBJ2-7; possible D gene TRBD1, 6 bases. The CDR3 protein is CASGGLSYEQYF. DNA of the CDR3: TGTGCCAGCGGGGGCCTCTCCTACGAGCAGTACTTC. Supplemented by reference TRBV2 and TRBJ2-7, the full variable domain reads EPEVTQTPSHQVTQMGQEVILRCVPISNHLYFYWYRQILGQKVEFLVSFYNNEISEKSEIFDDQFSVERPDGSNFTLKIRSTKLEDSAMYFCASGGLSYEQYFGPGTRLTVT.